The 27 T cell receptor beta chains below come from one sample, sequenced in a study of cytomegalovirus exposure and HLA in healthy donors. PCR was performed using 60 Vbeta and 13 Jbeta primers. This table comes from immunoSEQ multiplex PCR, and its TCRdb copy is limited to in-frame clones, with some not included. The sample yields around 210,000 clones, approximately 78% seen once. Material for sequencing was PBMCs. The origin of the receptors is a woman in her thirties or forties in good health and CMV-seronegative.

The genes are TRBV19 and TRBJ1-1; 11 bases are shared with TRBD1. Germline lookup yields CDR1 LNHDA and CDR2 SQIVND (reference sequence). CDR3 length: 13 amino acids. Trimming at V came to 5 bases and at J to 6 bases, leaving 2 bases not matched to a gene. The CDR3 DNA is TGTGCCAGTAGTCCGGGACAGGGGGCTGAAGCTTTCTTT. Its translation is CASSPGQGAEAFF.

The J gene is TRBJ2-2, the V gene TRBV9; TRBD2 agrees at 7 bases. The CDR3 has 14 amino acids. CDR1 and CDR2 from the germline V gene are SGDLS and YYNGEE. V shed 2 bases and J 5 bases; nucleotides not matched to a gene: 3. This CDR3 reads CASSVPGLTGELFF. CDR3 coding DNA: TGTGCCAGCAGCGTTCCGGGACTAACCGGGGAGCTGTTTTTT.

This clone occurred once. The rearrangement joins TRBV10-3 to TRBJ2-3, with TRBD1 identical over 7 bases. The trim removed 3 bases at V and 0 bases at J, leaving 6 bases unmatched. Germline-derived CDR1 and CDR2 are ENHRY and SYGVKD. The CDR3 consists of 16 residues. This chain's CDR3 is CAISEGPGQSTDTQYF. The CDR3 DNA reads TGTGCCATCAGTGAAGGCCCGGGACAGAGCACAGATACGCAGTATTTT.

The genes are TRBV19 and TRBJ2-5; TRBD1 matches at 7 bases. With the DNA end fitting TRBJ2-7 better, the J assignment may be wrong. The CDR3 has 15 residues. The V gene's germline CDR1 is LNHDA and CDR2 SQIVND (reference sequence). The DNA of the CDR3 is TGTGCCAGTAGTATAGATCAGGGGGTTGCCTACGAGCAGTACTTC. Translated, it gives CASSIDQGVAYEQYF.

In regard to this clone: The junction and the germline gene differ at one end; a read error may be behind it. This chain connects TRBV20-1 to TRBJ1-1, with D unresolved. The germline V gene encodes CDR1 DFQATT and CDR2 SNEGSKA (reference sequence). This CDR3 has 10 residues. Written as DNA, the CDR3 is TGCAGTGCTAGGTGGGCTGAGGCTTTCTTT. This encodes CSARWAEAFF.

The chain links TRBV5-1 to TRBJ2-3, with 14 nucleotides matching TRBD2. The CDR3 is made up of 17 amino acids. Germline V CDR1 and CDR2: SGHRS, YFSETQ. J was trimmed by 6 bases and V by 7 bases; bases with no gene match: 13. CDR3 DNA sequence: TGCGCCAGCCGAGAGGGGACTAGCGGGAGACCATCGGATACGCAGTATTTT. The encoded protein is CASREGTSGRPSDTQYF.

This chain uses TRBV2 with TRBJ1-4, with 7 bases lining up with TRBD1. Trimming cost V 6 bases and J 6 bases; bases outside gene matches: 13. Germline lookup yields CDR1 SNHLY and CDR2 FYNNEI. CDR3 length: 16 residues. Here the CDR3 reads CASRDHPTGLYEKLFF. The DNA for the CDR3 is TGTGCCAGCAGGGACCATCCGACAGGGTTGTATGAAAAACTGTTTTTT. The full variable domain, its missing parts supplied by reference TRBV2 and TRBJ1-4, is EPEVTQTPSHQVTQMGQEVILRCVPISNHLYFYWYRQILGQKVEFLVSFYNNEISEKSEIFDDQFSVERPDGSNFTLKIRSTKLEDSAMYFCASRDHPTGLYEKLFFGSGTQLSVL.

This clone was detected only a few times. V gene TRBV11-2 combines with J gene TRBJ2-7; 7 bases are a match to TRBD1. Germline assignment: CDR1 SGHAT and CDR2 FQNNGV. There are 13 residues in the CDR3. Losses at the gene ends were 0 bases for V and 6 bases for J; bases not matched to a gene: 2. The CDR3 sequence: CASSLEGGFEQYF. As DNA, the CDR3 is TGTGCCAGCAGCTTAGAAGGGGGCTTCGAGCAGTACTTC.

This sequence joins TRBV7-3 and TRBJ2-3; 11 positions match TRBD2. This CDR3 spans 16 amino acids. CDR1 is SGHTA, CDR2 FQGTGA, per germline. V was pared by 5 bases and J by 3 bases, with 7 bases of the junction left unmatched. CDR3 nucleotide sequence: TGTGCCAGCAGCCAAACACTAGCGGGAGCTACAGATACGCAGTATTTT. Amino acid sequence: CASSQTLAGATDTQYF. The full variable domain, its missing parts supplied by reference TRBV7-3 and TRBJ2-3, is GAGVSQTPSNKVTEKGKYVELRCDPISGHTALYWYRQSLGQGPEFLIYFQGTGAADDSGLPNDRFFAVRPEGSVSTLKIQRTERGDSAVYLCASSQTLAGATDTQYFGPGTRLTVL.

This sequence joins TRBV29-1 and TRBJ2-1; tentative D call: TRBD2 (6 bases). Looked up from germline, CDR1 is SQVTM and CDR2 is ANQGSEA. V was trimmed by 6 bases and J by 0 bases, leaving 15 bases between them. CDR3 length equals 15 residues. The CDR3 DNA is TGCAGCGTCTCACCCCTCGGGAGCTCCTACAATGAGCAGTTCTTC. Protein product: CSVSPLGSSYNEQFF.

A few counts support this clone. V is TRBV5-1 and J is TRBJ2-5, with 10 nucleotides matching TRBD2. The length of the CDR3 is 17 residues. Per germline, CDR1 SGHRS and CDR2 YFSETQ. V lost 0 bases to trimming and J lost 4 bases; unmatched junction nucleotides: 9. The CDR3 spells CASSLASLAGVGETQYF. The CDR3 DNA sequence: TGCGCCAGCAGCTTGGCTTCCCTAGCGGGAGTTGGAGAGACCCAGTACTTC.

V gene TRBV19 combines with J gene TRBJ2-2; 10 nucleotides agree with TRBD1. Trimming cost V 5 bases and J 6 bases; bases outside gene matches: 6. Germline CDR1 reads LNHDA; CDR2 reads SQIVND (reference sequence). The CDR3 loop spans 15 amino acids. CDR3 DNA: TGTGCCAGTAGTCCTCGGACAGGGGGTGCCGGGGAGCTGTTTTTT. Protein sequence: CASSPRTGGAGELFF.

The chain carries TRBV7-9 and TRBJ2-5; no clear D. The germline CDR1 and CDR2 sequences are SEHNR and FQNEAQ (reference sequence). Trimming removed 5 bases at V and 2 bases at J, with 12 bases between. The CDR3 totals 14 residues. Written as DNA, the CDR3 is TGTGCCAGCAGCAACATTGGGCAGCAAGAGACCCAGTACTTC. It translates to CASSNIGQQETQYF.

The chain employs TRBV6-6 and TRBJ2-5; the match to TRBD1 covers 12 bases. The J call may be faulty, since TRBJ2-7 better matches the DNA end. Germline CDR1 MNHNY, CDR2 SVGAGI (reference sequence). CDR3 length: 14 amino acids. The CDR3 DNA follows: TGTGCCAGCAGTTGGGACAGGGGGCCCTACGAGCAGTACTTC. Amino acids: CASSWDRGPYEQYF.

The chain joins TRBV19 to TRBJ2-7, with D maybe TRBD2 (8 bases). V dropped 4 bases and J dropped 2 bases, with 24 bases sitting between them. The CDR3 is made up of 18 amino acids. Germline values: CDR1 LNHDA, CDR2 SQIVND (reference sequence). The CDR3 sequence: CASSTQGTLSGGTYEQYF. Written as DNA, the CDR3 is TGTGCCAGTAGTACACAGGGGACGCTGAGCGGGGGAACCTACGAGCAGTACTTC.

The genes are TRBV27 and TRBJ2-3; TRBD2 might be the D (5 bases). Trimming cost V 5 bases and J 2 bases, with 8 bases left between them. Per the germline V gene, CDR1 is MNHEY and CDR2 is SMNVEV (reference sequence). The CDR3 contains 13 residues. CDR3: CASSPSITDTQYF. In DNA, the CDR3 is TGTGCCAGCAGTCCTAGCATCACAGATACGCAGTATTTT.

The chain uses TRBV9 and TRBJ1-1; tentatively, D is TRBD1 (6 bases). Deletions cut 2 bases from V and 8 bases from J, with 13 bases between. The CDR3 extends over 13 amino acids. CDR1 and CDR2 from the germline V gene are SGDLS and YYNGEE. The CDR3 nucleotides read TGTGCCAGCAGCGTCTCCGGGACACACGAAGCTTTCTTT. It encodes CASSVSGTHEAFF.

The chain is built from TRBV2 and TRBJ2-3; 12 bases line up with TRBD1. In germline, CDR1 is SNHLY, CDR2 FYNNEI. The CDR3 has 17 amino acids. The V and J ends lost 6 bases and 3 bases, in that order; junction bases with no gene match: 10. The CDR3 DNA is TGTGCCAGCAGACAAAGGGGGACAGGGGGCAGGACAGATACGCAGTATTTT. Translated: CASRQRGTGGRTDTQYF.

This clone appeared once. The CDR3 DNA follows: TGTGCCAGCAGTTACTCGACAGGGTGGTACGAGCAGTACTTC. Amino acids: CASSYSTGWYEQYF. This chain joins TRBV6-5 and TRBJ2-7, with 7 positions matching TRBD1. This CDR3 is built from 14 residues. Germline lookup yields CDR1 MNHEY and CDR2 SVGAGI. The V gene end was trimmed by 0 bases and the J gene end by 4 bases; junction bases not matched to a gene: 3.

This rearrangement joins TRBV7-9 to TRBJ2-1; 13 bases map to TRBD2. V lost 3 bases, J lost 7 bases, and 3 bases stayed unmatched. The CDR3 runs to 15 residues. Germline V gene sequence: CDR1 SEHNR, CDR2 FQNEAQ (reference sequence). The CDR3 protein is CASSFRLAGGNEQFF. CDR3 nucleotides: TGTGCCAGCAGCTTCCGACTAGCGGGAGGTAATGAGCAGTTCTTC. Supplemented by reference TRBV7-9 and TRBJ2-1, the full variable domain reads DTGVSQNPRHKITKRGQNVTFRCDPISEHNRLYWYRQTLGQGPEFLTYFQNEAQLEKSRLLSDRFSAERPKGSFSTLEIQRTEQGDSAMYLCASSFRLAGGNEQFFGPGTRLTVL.

V and J are TRBV6-1 and TRBJ1-3; D ambiguous. V was cut by 11 bases and J by 0 bases, with 14 bases left in between. This CDR3 has 14 amino acids. Germline lookup yields CDR1 MNHNS and CDR2 SASEGT. CDR3 sequence (DNA): TGTGCCGGCGCCACACCTAGCTCTGGAAACACCATATATTTT. Translation gives CAGATPSSGNTIYF.

The chain couples TRBV19 to TRBJ1-1; 12 bases align to TRBD1. V shed 5 bases, J shed 6 bases, and the junction held 10 bases outside the gene matches. The CDR3 covers 16 residues. Germline V gives CDR1 LNHDA, CDR2 SQIVND (reference sequence). Here the CDR3 DNA reads TGTGCCAGTAGTTCGGGACAGGGGGCGGGCTTGCCTGAAGCTTTCTTT. Protein sequence: CASSSGQGAGLPEAFF.

The V and J genes are TRBV28 and TRBJ2-1, with TRBD2 as a possible D gene (6 bases). CDR3 length: 15 amino acids. Per germline, CDR1 MDHEN and CDR2 SYDVKM. V lost 5 bases and J 15 bases, leaving 26 bases between the germline ends. DNA of the CDR3: TGTGCCAGCAGTCTCCGTTCGGGGCGGGGTTCGTTTGCGTTCTTC. It codes for CASSLRSGRGSFAFF.

The gene calls are TRBV29-1 and TRBJ2-7; possibly TRBD2 for D (5 bases). Germline V gives CDR1 SQVTM, CDR2 ANQGSEA. The CDR3 sequence is 15 residues long. V lost 3 bases and J 5 bases, leaving 20 bases between the germline ends. For the CDR3, the DNA is TGCAGCGTTGATGGCGGGTCCGAGGGTAGGCACGAGCAGTACTTC. Its translation: CSVDGGSEGRHEQYF.

V and J are TRBV11-2 and TRBJ2-7, with D unresolved. The CDR3 runs to 15 residues. Between the trimmed V and J ends, which lost 5 bases and 3 bases, there was a span of 17 bases. Germline V gene lookup returns CDR1 SGHAT and CDR2 FQNNGV. CDR3 sequence reads: CASSPLRGSGYEQYF. CDR3 sequence (DNA): TGTGCCAGCAGCCCCCTACGTGGGTCGGGCTACGAGCAGTACTTC.

This clone was detected a few times. The V gene is TRBV13, the J gene TRBJ2-5; 7 bases fit TRBD1. The V gene end was trimmed by 3 bases and the J gene end by 0 bases; junction bases not matched to a gene: 4. Germline CDR1 is PRHDT and CDR2 is FYEKMQ (reference sequence). The CDR3 is 15 amino acids. CDR3 sequence reads: CASSLGQTYQETQYF. Written as DNA, the CDR3 is TGTGCCAGCAGCTTGGGACAGACCTACCAAGAGACCCAGTACTTC. The variable domain in full, completed from reference TRBV13 and TRBJ2-5, reads AAGVIQSPRHLIKEKRETATLKCYPIPRHDTVYWYQQGPGQDPQFLISFYEKMQSDKGSIPDRFSAQQFSDYHSELNMSSLELGDSALYFCASSLGQTYQETQYFGPGTRLLVL.

The gene calls are TRBV27 and TRBJ1-2; 9 nucleotides agree with TRBD1. V lost 5 bases, J lost 4 bases, and 8 bases stayed unmatched. CDR1 is MNHEY and CDR2 is SMNVEV in the germline V gene (reference sequence). The CDR3 has 15 residues. The DNA of the CDR3 is TGTGCCAGCAGTAATGAACAGGGGGCGGGCTATGGCTACACCTTC. The encoded protein is CASSNEQGAGYGYTF.